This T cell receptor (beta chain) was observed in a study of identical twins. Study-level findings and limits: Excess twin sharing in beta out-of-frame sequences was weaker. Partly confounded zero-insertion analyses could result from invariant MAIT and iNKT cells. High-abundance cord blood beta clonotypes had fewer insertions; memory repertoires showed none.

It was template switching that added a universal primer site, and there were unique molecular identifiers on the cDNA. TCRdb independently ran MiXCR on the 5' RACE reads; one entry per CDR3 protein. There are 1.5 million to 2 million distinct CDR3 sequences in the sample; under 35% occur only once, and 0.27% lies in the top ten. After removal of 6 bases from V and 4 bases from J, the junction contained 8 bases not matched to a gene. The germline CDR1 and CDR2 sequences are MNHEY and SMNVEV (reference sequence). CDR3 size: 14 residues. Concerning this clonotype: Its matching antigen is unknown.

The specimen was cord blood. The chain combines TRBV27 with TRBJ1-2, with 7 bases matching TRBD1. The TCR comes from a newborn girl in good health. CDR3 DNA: TGTGCCAGCAGCCTACCGACAGGGACCTATGGCTACACCTTC. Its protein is CASSLPTGTYGYTF.